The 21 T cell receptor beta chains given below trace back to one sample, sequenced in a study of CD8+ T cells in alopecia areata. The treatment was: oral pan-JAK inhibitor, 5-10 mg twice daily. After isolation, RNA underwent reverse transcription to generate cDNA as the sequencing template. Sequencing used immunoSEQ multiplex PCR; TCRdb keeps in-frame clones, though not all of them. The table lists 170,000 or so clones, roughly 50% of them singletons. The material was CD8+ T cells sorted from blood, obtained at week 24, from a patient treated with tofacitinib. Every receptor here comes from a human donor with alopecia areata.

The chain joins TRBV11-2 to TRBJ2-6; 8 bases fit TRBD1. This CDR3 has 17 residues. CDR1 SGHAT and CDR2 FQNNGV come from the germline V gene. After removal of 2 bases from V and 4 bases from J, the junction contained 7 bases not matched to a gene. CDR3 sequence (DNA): TGTGCCAGCAGCTTAACAGGGGGTCGAGTAGGGGCCAACGTCCTGACTTTC. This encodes CASSLTGGRVGANVLTF.

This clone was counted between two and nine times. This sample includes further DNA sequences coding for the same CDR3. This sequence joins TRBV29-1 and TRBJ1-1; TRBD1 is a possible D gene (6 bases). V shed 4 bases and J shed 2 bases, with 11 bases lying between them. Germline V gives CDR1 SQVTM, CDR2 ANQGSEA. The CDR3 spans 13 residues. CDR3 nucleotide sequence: TGCAGCGTTGGAGGGGGGGTCAACACTGAAGCTTTCTTT. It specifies CSVGGGVNTEAFF.

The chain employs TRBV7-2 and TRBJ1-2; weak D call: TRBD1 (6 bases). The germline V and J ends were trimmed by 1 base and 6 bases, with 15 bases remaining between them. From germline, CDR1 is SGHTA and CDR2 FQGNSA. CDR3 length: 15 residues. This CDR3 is CASSLVIAGEDGYTF. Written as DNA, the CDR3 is TGTGCCAGCAGCTTAGTGATAGCAGGGGAGGATGGCTACACCTTC.

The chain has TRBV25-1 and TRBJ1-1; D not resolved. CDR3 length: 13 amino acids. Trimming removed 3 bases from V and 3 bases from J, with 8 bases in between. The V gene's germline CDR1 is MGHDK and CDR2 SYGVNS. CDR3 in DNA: TGTGCCAGCAGTGAGTCAGCGTACACTGAAGCTTTCTTT. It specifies CASSESAYTEAFF.

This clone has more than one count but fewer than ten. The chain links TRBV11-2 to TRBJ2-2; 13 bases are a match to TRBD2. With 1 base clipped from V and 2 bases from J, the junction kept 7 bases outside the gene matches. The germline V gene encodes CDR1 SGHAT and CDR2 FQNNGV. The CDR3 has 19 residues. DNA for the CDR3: TGTGCCAGCAGCTTAGTAGGACTAGCGGGGGCCCGAAACACCGGGGAGCTGTTTTTT. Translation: CASSLVGLAGARNTGELFF.

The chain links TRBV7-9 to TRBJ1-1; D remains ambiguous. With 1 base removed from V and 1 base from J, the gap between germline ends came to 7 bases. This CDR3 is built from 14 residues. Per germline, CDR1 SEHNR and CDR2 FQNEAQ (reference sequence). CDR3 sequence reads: CASSLEGGNTEAFF. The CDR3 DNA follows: TGTGCCAGCAGCTTAGAGGGAGGGAACACTGAAGCTTTCTTT.

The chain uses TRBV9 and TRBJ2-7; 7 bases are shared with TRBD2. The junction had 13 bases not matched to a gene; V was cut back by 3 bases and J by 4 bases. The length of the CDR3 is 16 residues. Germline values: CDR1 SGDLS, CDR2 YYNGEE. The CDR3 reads CASSARPGGGRYEQYF. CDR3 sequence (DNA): TGTGCCAGCAGCGCACGCCCCGGCGGGGGAAGGTACGAGCAGTACTTC.

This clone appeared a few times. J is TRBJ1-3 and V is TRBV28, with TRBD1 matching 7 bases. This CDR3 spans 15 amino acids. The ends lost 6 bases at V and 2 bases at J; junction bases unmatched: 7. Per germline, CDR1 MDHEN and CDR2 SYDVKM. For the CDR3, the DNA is TGTGCCAGCAGAGGAGACAGGGAAGCTGGAAACACCATATATTTT. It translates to CASRGDREAGNTIYF.

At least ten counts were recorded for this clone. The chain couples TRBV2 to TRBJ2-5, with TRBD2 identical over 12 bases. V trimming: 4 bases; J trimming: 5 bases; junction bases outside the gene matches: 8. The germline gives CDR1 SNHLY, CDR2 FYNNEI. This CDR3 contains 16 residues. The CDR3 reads CASSVPTSGGDETQYF. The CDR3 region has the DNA TGTGCCAGCAGTGTCCCGACTAGCGGGGGAGATGAGACCCAGTACTTC.

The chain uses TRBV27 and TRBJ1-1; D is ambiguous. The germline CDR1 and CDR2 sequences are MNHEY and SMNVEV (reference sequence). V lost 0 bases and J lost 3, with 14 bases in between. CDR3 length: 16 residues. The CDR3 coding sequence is TGTGCCAGCAGTTTATCATTAGCCTACGTGGACACTGAAGCTTTCTTT. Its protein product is CASSLSLAYVDTEAFF.

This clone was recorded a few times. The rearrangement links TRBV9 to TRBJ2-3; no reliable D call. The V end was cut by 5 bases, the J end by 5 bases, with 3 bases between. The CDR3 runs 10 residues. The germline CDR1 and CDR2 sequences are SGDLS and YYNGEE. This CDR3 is CASRGDTQYF. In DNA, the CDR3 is TGTGCCAGCAGGGGAGATACGCAGTATTTT.

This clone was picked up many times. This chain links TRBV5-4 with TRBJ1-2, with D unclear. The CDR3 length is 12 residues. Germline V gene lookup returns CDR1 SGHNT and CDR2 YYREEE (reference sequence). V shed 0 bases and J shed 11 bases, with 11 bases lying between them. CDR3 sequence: CASSLGRGWYTF. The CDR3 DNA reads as TGTGCCAGCAGCTTGGGCCGCGGGTGGTACACCTTC.

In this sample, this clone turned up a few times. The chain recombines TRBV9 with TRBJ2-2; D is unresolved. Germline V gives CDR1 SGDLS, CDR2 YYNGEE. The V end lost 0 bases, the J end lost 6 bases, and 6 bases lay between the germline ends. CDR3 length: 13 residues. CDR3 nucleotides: TGTGCCAGCAGCGTAGCGGATCCCGGGGAGCTGTTTTTT. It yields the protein CASSVADPGELFF. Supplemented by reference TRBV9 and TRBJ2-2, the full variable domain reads DSGVTQTPKHLITATGQRVTLRCSPRSGDLSVYWYQQSLDQGLQFLIQYYNGEERAKGNILERFSAQQFPDLHSELNLSSLELGDSALYFCASSVADPGELFFGEGSRLTVL.

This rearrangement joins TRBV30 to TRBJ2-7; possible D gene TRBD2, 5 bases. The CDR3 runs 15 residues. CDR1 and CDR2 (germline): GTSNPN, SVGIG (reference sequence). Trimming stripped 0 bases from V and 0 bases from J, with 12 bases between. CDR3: CAWSVRGPSSYEQYF. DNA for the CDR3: TGTGCCTGGAGTGTACGGGGTCCAAGCTCCTACGAGCAGTACTTC. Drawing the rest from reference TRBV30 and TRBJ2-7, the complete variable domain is SQTIHQWPATLVQPVGSPLSLECTVEGTSNPNLYWYRQAAGRGLQLLFYSVGIGQISSEVPQNLSASRPQDRQFILSSKKLLLSDSGFYLCAWSVRGPSSYEQYFGPGTRLTVT.

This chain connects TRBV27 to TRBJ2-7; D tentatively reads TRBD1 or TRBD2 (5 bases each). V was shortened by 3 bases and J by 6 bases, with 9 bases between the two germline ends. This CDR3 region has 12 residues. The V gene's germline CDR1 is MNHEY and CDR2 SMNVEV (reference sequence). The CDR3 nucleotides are TGTGCCAGCAGTTTGAGGGGTCGCGAGCAGTACTTC. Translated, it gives CASSLRGREQYF.

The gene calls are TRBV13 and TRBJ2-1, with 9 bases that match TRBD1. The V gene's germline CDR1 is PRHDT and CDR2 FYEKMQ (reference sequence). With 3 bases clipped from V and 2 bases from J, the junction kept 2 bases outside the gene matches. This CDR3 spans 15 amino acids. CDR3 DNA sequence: TGTGCCAGCAGCTTTACAGGGGGCACCTACAATGAGCAGTTCTTC. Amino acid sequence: CASSFTGGTYNEQFF.

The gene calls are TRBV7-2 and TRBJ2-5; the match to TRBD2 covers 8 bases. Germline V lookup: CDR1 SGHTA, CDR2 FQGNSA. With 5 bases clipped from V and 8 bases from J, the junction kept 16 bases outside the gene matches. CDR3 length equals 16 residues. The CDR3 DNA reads TGTGCCAGCAGCCTGGGGAGACTAGCGTCCCCGTTTACCCAGTACTTC. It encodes CASSLGRLASPFTQYF.

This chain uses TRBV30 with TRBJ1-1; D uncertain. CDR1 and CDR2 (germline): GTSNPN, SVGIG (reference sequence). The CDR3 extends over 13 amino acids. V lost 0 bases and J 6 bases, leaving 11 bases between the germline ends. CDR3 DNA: TGTGCCTGGAGTGTACGAGGTGGGTCTGAAGCTTTCTTT. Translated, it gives CAWSVRGGSEAFF.

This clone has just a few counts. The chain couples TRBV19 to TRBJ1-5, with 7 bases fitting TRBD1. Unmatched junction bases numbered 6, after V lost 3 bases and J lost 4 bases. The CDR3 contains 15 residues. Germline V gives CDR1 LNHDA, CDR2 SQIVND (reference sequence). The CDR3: CASSMSKTGNQPQHF. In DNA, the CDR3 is TGTGCCAGTAGTATGTCAAAGACAGGGAATCAGCCCCAGCATTTT.

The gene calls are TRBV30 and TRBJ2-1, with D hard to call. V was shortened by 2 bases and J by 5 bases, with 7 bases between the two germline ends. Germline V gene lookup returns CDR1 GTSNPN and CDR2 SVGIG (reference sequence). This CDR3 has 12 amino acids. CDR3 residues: CAWSLANNEQFF. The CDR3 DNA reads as TGTGCCTGGAGTCTCGCGAACAATGAGCAGTTCTTC.

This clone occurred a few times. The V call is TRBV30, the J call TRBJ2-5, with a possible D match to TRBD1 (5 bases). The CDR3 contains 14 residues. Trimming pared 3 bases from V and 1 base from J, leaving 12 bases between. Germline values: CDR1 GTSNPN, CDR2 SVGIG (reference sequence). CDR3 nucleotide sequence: TGTGCCTGGAGCTCTGGGCAGGGCCAAGAGACCCAGTACTTC. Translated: CAWSSGQGQETQYF.